The 27 T cell receptor beta chains below come from one sample, sequenced in a study of response to subunit inactivated influenza vaccine. MiXCR, run by TCRdb on the RT-PCR reads, gives a single entry per CDR3 protein. The data show about 620,000 distinct CDR3 sequences, about 11% seen once. These records were also assigned to another study, of T cells expressing NK-cell markers. That paper adds: A 5'RACE template switching approach incorporating UMIs was used to make TCR beta cDNA.

Specimen: PBMCs from blood, collected on the day of vaccination. The receptors stem from a man aged 50 to 60 who received an inactivated influenza vaccine.

The sample holds a few counts of this clonotype. The CDR3 region is CASRGQVNRGTQYF. CDR3 DNA: TGTGCTTCCCGGGGACAAGTTAACCGGGGGACCCAGTACTTC. V is TRBV21-1 and J is TRBJ2-5; TRBD1 was called by the table and not checked on the DNA. TRBV21-1 is a pseudogene segment. This CDR3 comprises 14 residues.

This clonotype was seen repeatedly, ten times or more. CDR3: CASSRLPAEIYGYTF. CDR3 DNA: TGTGCCAGCAGCCGTCTACCAGCAGAAATCTATGGCTACACCTTC. The chain recombines TRBV12-3 or TRBV12-4 with TRBJ1-2; D is undetermined. The CDR3 is made up of 15 amino acids. V gave up 6 bases and J gave up 4 bases, with 18 bases separating them.

This chain links TRBV4-2 with TRBJ2-1; unclear D gene. This CDR3 region has 15 residues. Trimming removed 0 bases at V and 0 bases at J, with 6 bases between. Germline CDR1 reads LGHNA; CDR2 reads YNFKEQ. The CDR3 DNA sequence: TGTGCCAGCAGCCAAGAGGCTCCCTCCTACAATGAGCAGTTCTTC. Translated, it gives CASSQEAPSYNEQFF.

This clonotype was seen a handful of times. The chain employs TRBV7-2 and TRBJ1-4; perhaps TRBD1 as D (5 bases). The CDR3 is 14 amino acids. In germline, CDR1 is SGHTA, CDR2 FQGNSA. V was clipped by 3 bases and J by 7 bases, with 12 bases between them. CDR3 sequence reads: CASSFQGGVEKLFF. CDR3 nucleotide sequence: TGTGCCAGCAGCTTCCAGGGAGGAGTTGAAAAACTGTTTTTT.

This clonotype was seen once. CDR3 in amino acids: CASRKQGHNEQFF. For the CDR3, the DNA is TGTGCCAGCAGAAAACAGGGGCACAATGAGCAGTTCTTC. The V and J genes are TRBV12-3 or TRBV12-4 and TRBJ2-1; 7 bases are a match to TRBD1. The CDR3 is made up of 13 amino acids. V lost 6 bases to trimming and J lost 5 bases; unmatched junction nucleotides: 4.

This sequence joins TRBV6-5 and TRBJ2-1; the match to TRBD2 covers 8 bases. The CDR3 totals 15 residues. CDR1 and CDR2 (germline): MNHEY, SVGAGI. V lost 2 bases, J lost 2 bases, and 2 bases stayed unmatched. CDR3 in amino acids: CASSYLAGAYNEQFF. Written as DNA, the CDR3 is TGTGCCAGCAGTTACCTAGCGGGTGCCTACAATGAGCAGTTCTTC.

This clonotype has only a few counts. The V call is TRBV7-9, the J call TRBJ2-2; TRBD1 matches 9 bases. Germline CDR1 is SEHNR and CDR2 is FQNEAQ (reference sequence). The CDR3 has 16 amino acids. V was pared by 6 bases and J by 3 bases, with 8 bases of the junction left unmatched. The CDR3 loop reads CASRNFDRGYTGELFF. For the CDR3, the DNA is TGTGCCAGCAGAAACTTCGACAGGGGGTACACCGGGGAGCTGTTTTTT.

There are many counts of this clonotype. V gene TRBV7-2 combines with J gene TRBJ2-3; no reliable D call. The V end was cut by 5 bases, the J end by 4 bases, with 13 bases between. The CDR3 covers 14 residues. Per germline, CDR1 SGHTA and CDR2 FQGNSA. Here the CDR3 reads CASSPQRGADTQYF. The CDR3 nucleotides are TGTGCCAGCAGCCCCCAACGTGGGGCAGATACGCAGTATTTT.

The V gene is TRBV18, the J gene TRBJ2-2; 10 nucleotides align to TRBD1. The CDR3 consists of 14 residues. V gave up 6 bases and J gave up 6 bases; unmatched junction bases: 4. CDR1 is KGHSH, CDR2 LQKENI, per germline. The chain's CDR3 is CASSAGTGAGELFF. The CDR3 DNA reads as TGTGCCAGCTCGGCCGGGACAGGGGCCGGGGAGCTGTTTTTT.

The chain employs TRBV27 and TRBJ1-6, with D unresolved. V shed 6 bases and J shed 6 bases, with 6 bases lying between them. The CDR3 is made up of 12 amino acids. The germline V gene encodes CDR1 MNHEY and CDR2 SMNVEV (reference sequence). The CDR3 nucleotides are TGTGCCAGCAGCCAACCTAATTCACCCCTCCACTTT. Amino acid sequence: CASSQPNSPLHF.

The chain couples TRBV7-2 to TRBJ2-7, with D possibly being TRBD1 or TRBD2 (6 bases each). There are 15 residues in the CDR3. Germline V gene sequence: CDR1 SGHTA, CDR2 FQGNSA. V gave up 4 bases and J gave up 3 bases, with 16 bases separating them. The CDR3 sequence is CASSSRKGGDYEQYF. In nucleotides, the CDR3 is TGTGCCAGCAGCTCCCGGAAGGGGGGCGACTACGAGCAGTACTTC. The entire variable domain, with the rest obtained from reference TRBV7-2 and TRBJ2-7, is as follows: GAGVSQSPSNKVTEKGKDVELRCDPISGHTALYWYRQSLGQGLEFLIYFQGNSAPDKSGLPSDRFSAERTGGSVSTLTIQRTQQEDSAVYLCASSSRKGGDYEQYFGPGTRLTVT.

This clonotype appeared a few times. The chain carries TRBV9 and TRBJ1-4; D is possibly TRBD1 (6 bases). Germline values: CDR1 SGDLS, CDR2 YYNGEE. The CDR3 runs 15 residues. Trimming cost V 0 bases and J 8 bases, with 14 bases left between them. The CDR3 sequence is CASSVGRGAGEKLFF. As DNA, the CDR3 is TGTGCCAGCAGCGTAGGGCGGGGGGCTGGCGAAAAACTGTTTTTT.

This chain joins TRBV18 and TRBJ2-3, with D perhaps given as TRBD1 or TRBD2 (6 bases each). This CDR3 is built from 15 residues. Trimming shortened V by 3 bases and J by 1 base, and 11 bases separated the two germline ends. Germline-derived CDR1 and CDR2 are KGHSH and LQKENI. The CDR3 sequence is CASSPGGAGTDTQYF. Written as DNA, the CDR3 is TGTGCCAGCTCACCCGGGGGCGCGGGCACAGATACGCAGTATTTT.

This clonotype showed up many times. The chain has TRBV4-3 and TRBJ2-3; tentatively, D is TRBD1 (6 bases). With 5 bases removed from V and 0 bases from J, the gap between germline ends came to 12 bases. Germline V lookup: CDR1 LGHNA, CDR2 YSLEER. This CDR3 has 15 residues. The CDR3 coding sequence is TGCGCCAGCAGCGAACGGGACACAAGCACAGATACGCAGTATTTT. Translated, it gives CASSERDTSTDTQYF.

This chain uses TRBV5-1 with TRBJ2-1; 12 bases are a match to TRBD2. The CDR3 sequence is 17 residues long. Unmatched junction bases numbered 8, after V lost 0 bases and J lost 7 bases. Per the germline V gene, CDR1 is SGHRS and CDR2 is YFSETQ. The CDR3 is CASSLDLLAGGRNEQFF. The CDR3 DNA is TGCGCCAGCAGCTTGGACTTACTAGCGGGAGGCAGGAATGAGCAGTTCTTC.

This chain connects TRBV28 to TRBJ2-1; the D gene is possibly TRBD1 (6 bases). From germline, CDR1 is MDHEN and CDR2 SYDVKM. V shed 8 bases and J shed 4 bases, with 27 bases lying between them. This CDR3 is built from 18 residues. This CDR3 reads CASSLRGLPGSFYNEQFF. As DNA, the CDR3 is TGTGCCAGCTCTCTAAGGGGGTTGCCAGGGTCTTTTTACAATGAGCAGTTCTTC.

The genes are TRBV13 and TRBJ2-3; TRBD2 matches 9 bases. Germline V lookup: CDR1 PRHDT, CDR2 FYEKMQ (reference sequence). CDR3 length: 20 amino acids. V shed 4 bases and J 4 bases; nucleotides not matched to a gene: 21. The CDR3 DNA reads TGTGCCAGCAGCTACTATTTTTCAACTAGCGGGCTGGAGATCGCAGATACGCAGTATTTT. Translated, it gives CASSYYFSTSGLEIADTQYF.

This sequence joins TRBV12-3 or TRBV12-4 and TRBJ1-3, with D hard to call. V lost 5 bases to trimming and J lost 0 bases, with 8 bases between them. The CDR3 sequence is 14 residues long. The CDR3 is CASSISDSGNTIYF. CDR3 sequence (DNA): TGTGCCAGCAGTATAAGTGACTCTGGAAACACCATATATTTT.

The rearrangement uses TRBV5-1 and TRBJ2-4; a weak D match, TRBD1 (6 bases). The germline CDR1 and CDR2 sequences are SGHRS and YFSETQ. This CDR3 contains 12 residues. V was cut by 0 bases and J by 8 bases, with 6 bases left in between. In nucleotides, the CDR3 is TGCGCCAGCAGCTTGGAGGGGGACATTCAGTACTTC. Its translation: CASSLEGDIQYF.

The V gene is TRBV10-3, the J gene TRBJ1-6; D may be TRBD1 (5 bases). The CDR3 is 18 amino acids. The germline gives CDR1 ENHRY, CDR2 SYGVKD. Trimming took off 1 base at V and 0 bases at J, with 13 bases between the two ends. The chain's CDR3 is CAISEFAGQNSYNSPLHF. CDR3 coding DNA: TGTGCCATCAGTGAGTTTGCGGGGCAGAACTCCTATAATTCACCCCTCCACTTT.

V is TRBV7-6 and J is TRBJ2-7, with 7 bases fitting TRBD1. Germline V gene sequence: CDR1 SGHVS, CDR2 FNYEAQ. The CDR3 runs 15 residues. The junction had 9 bases not matched to a gene; V was cut back by 2 bases and J by 5 bases. The CDR3 is CASSLSLDRADEQYF. CDR3 in DNA: TGTGCCAGCAGCTTATCCTTAGACAGGGCAGACGAGCAGTACTTC.

The table lists this clonotype with a few counts. This chain joins TRBV3-1 and TRBJ1-4, with D maybe TRBD1 (6 bases). Germline values: CDR1 LGHDT, CDR2 YNNKEL (reference sequence). This CDR3 has 15 residues. Trimming took 0 bases from V and 7 from J, leaving 12 bases between them. The CDR3 coding sequence is TGTGCCAGCAGCCAAGACTTGTACAGGGCTGAAAAACTGTTTTTT. It codes for CASSQDLYRAEKLFF.

This clonotype was found a few times. The chain uses TRBV28 and TRBJ2-7, with a weak D call TRBD1 (5 bases). The CDR3 runs 16 residues. Trimming took off 2 bases at V and 3 bases at J, with 17 bases between the two ends. Per germline, CDR1 MDHEN and CDR2 SYDVKM. CDR3 in DNA: TGTGCCAGCAGTTTAGCTGGGGCCCCTTTTATCTACGAGCAGTACTTC. Translating it yields CASSLAGAPFIYEQYF. The whole variable domain, filled in from reference TRBV28 and TRBJ2-7, reads DVKVTQSSRYLVKRTGEKVFLECVQDMDHENMFWYRQDPGLGLRLIYFSYDVKMKEKGDIPEGYSVSREKKERFSLILESASTNQTSMYLCASSLAGAPFIYEQYFGPGTRLTVT.

CDR3 in amino acids: CASTATSGRAAGELFF. The CDR3 coding sequence is TGTGCCAGCACCGCGACTAGCGGGAGGGCCGCGGGGGAGCTGTTTTTT. The gene calls are TRBV12-3 or TRBV12-4 and TRBJ2-2; the match to TRBD2 covers 14 bases. The V segment lost 7 bases and the J segment 8 bases; nucleotides outside the gene matches: 9. CDR3 length: 16 residues.

This clonotype was seen repeatedly, ten times or more. The V gene is TRBV28, the J gene TRBJ2-1; a possible D gene is TRBD1 (5 bases). There are 13 residues in the CDR3. CDR1 is MDHEN, CDR2 SYDVKM, per germline. V dropped 5 bases and J dropped 6 bases, with 11 bases sitting between them. The CDR3 bases are TGTGCCAGCAGTCGGCCGACAGCCAATGAGCAGTTCTTC. Translated: CASSRPTANEQFF.

The table lists this clonotype with many counts. This sequence joins TRBV2 and TRBJ2-3; D not resolved. Trimming took off 6 bases at V and 0 bases at J, with 4 bases between the two ends. This CDR3 region has 12 residues. From germline, CDR1 is SNHLY and CDR2 FYNNEI. The CDR3 loop reads CASRVSTDTQYF. The CDR3 DNA sequence: TGTGCCAGCAGGGTCAGCACAGATACGCAGTATTTT.

This clonotype was seen a few times. V gene TRBV12-3 or TRBV12-4 combines with J gene TRBJ1-2; the D is unclear. Trimming removed 5 bases from V and 3 bases from J, with 10 bases in between. The CDR3 consists of 13 residues. CDR3 sequence reads: CASSPGTYYGYTF. The CDR3 bases are TGTGCCAGCAGTCCCGGAACTTACTATGGCTACACCTTC.